This T cell receptor beta chain was sequenced for a study of blood T cells in healthy people across ages. Study-wide findings and caveats: TCR beta diversity correlated strongly with naive T cell percentage.

V lost 7 bases and J lost 2; bases outside the gene matches: 10. The CDR3 sequence is 16 residues long. CDR1 and CDR2 from the germline V gene are MDHEN and SYDVKM. A sample-barcoded 5' primer and a J-beta primer mix were used in a second PCR of roughly 6 to 12 cycles. TCRdb re-analysed the 5' RACE reads in MiXCR, keeping a single row per CDR3 protein. The sample includes about 700,000 distinct CDR3 sequences, about 34% of them seen just once. This clonotype was seen at least ten times. Its antigen is undetermined. The receptor's source is a woman aged 80 or over in good health. The V call is TRBV28, the J call TRBJ2-1, with 8 bases aligning to TRBD1. Sequencing was done on a sample of blood. The CDR3 DNA reads as TGTGCCAGCAATCGGGCCGACAGGGGCCCCTACAATGAGCAGTTCTTC. It codes for CASNRADRGPYNEQFF.